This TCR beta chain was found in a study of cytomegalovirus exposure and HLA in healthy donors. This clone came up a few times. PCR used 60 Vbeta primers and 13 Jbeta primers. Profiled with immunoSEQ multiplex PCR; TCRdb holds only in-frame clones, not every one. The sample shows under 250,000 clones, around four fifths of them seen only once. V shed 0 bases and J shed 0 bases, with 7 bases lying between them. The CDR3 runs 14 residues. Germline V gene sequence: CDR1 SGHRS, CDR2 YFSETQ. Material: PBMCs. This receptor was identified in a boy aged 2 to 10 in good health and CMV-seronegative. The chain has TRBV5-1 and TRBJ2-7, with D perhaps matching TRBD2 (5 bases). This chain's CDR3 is CASSLAGSSYEQYF. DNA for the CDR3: TGCGCCAGCAGCTTGGCGGGAAGCTCCTACGAGCAGTACTTC.